This TCR beta chain was recorded in a study of shared T cell receptors in the human thymus. Some clones are missing from TCRdb's copy, which holds only in-frame ones; the method was immunoSEQ multiplex PCR. The table includes some 760,000 clones, 80% to 90% detected once. Germline lookup yields CDR1 SNHLY and CDR2 FYNNEI. The V gene lost 6 bases and the J gene lost 0 bases, with 14 bases spanning the gap. The CDR3 contains 15 residues. This same sample was also part of a study on human thymus T cells. Per that paper: Immunologically healthy infants in Finland undergoing congenital heart defect surgery were the donors. In corrective heart surgery, resections were taken, and these provided the thymus tissue.

This TCR was sampled from a girl under two years old with a congenital heart defect. Sequenced material: thymocytes. V usage is TRBV2 and J usage is TRBJ1-1, with D tentatively TRBD1 (5 bases). The CDR3 region is CASSEIDSMNTEAFF. As DNA, the CDR3 is TGTGCCAGCAGCGAAATTGACAGCATGAACACTGAAGCTTTCTTT.